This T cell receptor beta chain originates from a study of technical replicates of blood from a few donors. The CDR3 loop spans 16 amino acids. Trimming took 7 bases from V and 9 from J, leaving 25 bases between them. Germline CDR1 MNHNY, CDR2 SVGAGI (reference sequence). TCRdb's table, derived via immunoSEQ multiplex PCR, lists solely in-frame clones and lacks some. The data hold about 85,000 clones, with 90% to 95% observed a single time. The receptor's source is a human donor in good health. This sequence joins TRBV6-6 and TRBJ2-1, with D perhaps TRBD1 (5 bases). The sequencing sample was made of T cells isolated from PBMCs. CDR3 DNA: TGTGCCAGCACCCCTGAGGTATTTGCCCGACAGAGTGAGCAGTTCTTC. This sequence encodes CASTPEVFARQSEQFF.